Below are 21 T cell receptor beta chains sequenced from a single sample in a study of patients and donors after allogeneic stem cell transplantation. TCRdb reprocessed the RT-PCR reads with MiXCR, giving one entry per CDR3 protein. The table has approximately 170,000 distinct CDR3 sequences, more than 20% seen once. Sequencing used blood, either unsorted or a sorted T cell fraction (not recorded which). Source of these receptors: a human donor who was either an allogeneic HSCT recipient or a stem cell or donor lymphocyte infusion donor (not recorded which). It is not recorded whose cells these are; they may come from a transplant donor.

The chain carries TRBV6-5 and TRBJ2-1, with D hard to call. Germline-derived CDR1 and CDR2 are MNHEY and SVGAGI. The ends were cut back, 8 bases at V and 4 bases at J, with 6 bases in the middle. The length of the CDR3 is 11 residues. The chain's CDR3 is CASGPYNEQFF. In DNA, the CDR3 is TGTGCCAGCGGGCCATACAATGAGCAGTTCTTC.

The chain has TRBV5-1 and TRBJ2-7; 10 bases agree with TRBD2. Trimming removed 2 bases from V and 4 bases from J; junction bases left unmatched: 3. The CDR3 runs to 14 residues. The germline V gene has CDR1 SGHRS and CDR2 YFSETQ. The CDR3 reads CASSFGTSVYEQYF. The CDR3 bases are TGCGCCAGCAGCTTTGGGACTAGCGTTTACGAGCAGTACTTC.

The rearrangement links TRBV9 to TRBJ2-3; D is undetermined. Germline CDR1 SGDLS, CDR2 YYNGEE. CDR3 length equals 14 residues. V was trimmed by 3 bases and J by 11 bases, leaving 19 bases between them. CDR3 bases: TGTGCCAGCAGCGCAAGTACCTTTTCTAGTAAGCAGTATTTT. Translated: CASSASTFSSKQYF.

This clonotype was observed a handful of times. The gene calls are TRBV9 and TRBJ2-5, with TRBD2 matching over 7 bases. Unmatched junction bases numbered 8, after V lost 4 bases and J lost 2 bases. From germline, CDR1 is SGDLS and CDR2 YYNGEE. The CDR3 loop spans 15 amino acids. CDR3 in amino acids: CASSIGAGEQETQYF. The CDR3 bases are TGTGCCAGCAGCATCGGGGCGGGGGAACAAGAGACCCAGTACTTC.

The rearrangement uses TRBV5-1 and TRBJ2-7; D not resolved. CDR3 length: 16 amino acids. In germline, CDR1 is SGHRS, CDR2 YFSETQ. The V end was cut by 2 bases, the J end by 4 bases, with 19 bases between. CDR3 sequence (DNA): TGCGCCAGCAGCTTCGCTGGGCCTCCCCTTGCGTACGAGCAGTACTTC. Translating it yields CASSFAGPPLAYEQYF.

This chain joins TRBV5-1 and TRBJ2-2, with 9 bases fitting TRBD1. The V segment lost 1 base and the J segment 4 bases; nucleotides outside the gene matches: 2. The CDR3 has 15 residues. Germline values: CDR1 SGHRS, CDR2 YFSETQ. CDR3 nucleotides: TGCGCCAGCAGCTTGATGACAGGGGGCACCGGGGAGCTGTTTTTT. Protein: CASSLMTGGTGELFF.

In this sample, this clonotype turned up a few times. The rearrangement uses TRBV4-3 and TRBJ2-7; TRBD2 agrees at 8 bases. Germline assignment: CDR1 LGHNA and CDR2 YSLEER. The CDR3 loop spans 19 amino acids. V lost 1 base and J lost 0; bases outside the gene matches: 14. In DNA, the CDR3 is TGCGCCAGCAGCCAAGTTATCTCCTTGGTAGCGGGAAGCTCCTACGAGCAGTACTTC. Protein sequence: CASSQVISLVAGSSYEQYF.

The V and J genes are TRBV20-1 and TRBJ2-2; a possible D gene is TRBD1 (5 bases). Looked up from germline, CDR1 is DFQATT and CDR2 is SNEGSKA (reference sequence). V was pared by 0 bases and J by 0 bases, with 14 bases between. The CDR3 contains 17 residues. CDR3 in amino acids: CSARELFGAANTGELFF. CDR3 DNA: TGCAGTGCTAGAGAGCTTTTTGGGGCAGCGAACACCGGGGAGCTGTTTTTT.

V and J are TRBV10-3 and TRBJ2-1, with 7 bases that match TRBD2. The V gene's germline CDR1 is ENHRY and CDR2 SYGVKD. The V gene end was trimmed by 4 bases and the J gene end by 5 bases; junction bases not matched to a gene: 5. This CDR3 is built from 14 residues. CDR3 nucleotide sequence: TGTGCCATCAGTGTCCAGCGGGGAGACAATGAGCAGTTCTTC. Its translation: CAISVQRGDNEQFF.

CDR3 in DNA: TGTGCCAGCAGCACCGGGACAGCTATTGAAGCTTTCTTT. Protein: CASSTGTAIEAFF. The rearrangement links TRBV6-2 or TRBV6-3 to TRBJ1-1; 7 bases align to TRBD1. The trim removed 6 bases at V and 7 bases at J, leaving 8 bases unmatched. The CDR3 spans 13 residues. In germline, CDR1 is MNHEY, CDR2 SVGEGT.

CDR3 in amino acids: CAIRTGENEKLFF. The CDR3 region has the DNA TGTGCCATCAGGACAGGGGAAAACGAAAAACTGTTTTTT. This sequence joins TRBV10-3 and TRBJ1-4, with 8 bases aligning to TRBD1. CDR1 is ENHRY and CDR2 is SYGVKD in the germline V gene. The trim removed 6 bases at V and 8 bases at J, leaving 5 bases unmatched. The CDR3 has 13 amino acids.

This clonotype was picked up a small number of times. V is TRBV29-1 and J is TRBJ2-3; TRBD1 matches at 9 bases. CDR1 and CDR2 (germline): SQVTM, ANQGSEA. The CDR3 has 12 amino acids. V was clipped by 7 bases and J by 6 bases; unmatched bases: 5. CDR3 sequence: CSAGQGPDTQYF. CDR3 bases: TGCAGCGCCGGACAGGGGCCGGATACGCAGTATTTT.

This clonotype was seen at least ten times. The rearrangement joins TRBV12-3 or TRBV12-4 to TRBJ1-4, with D maybe TRBD1 (5 bases). The CDR3 spans 14 residues. Trimming pared 5 bases from V and 1 base from J, leaving 8 bases between. The CDR3 loop reads CASSLGVTNEKLFF. The DNA for the CDR3 is TGTGCCAGCAGTCTAGGGGTAACTAATGAAAAACTGTTTTTT.

The sample holds a few counts of this clonotype. This sequence joins TRBV11-3 and TRBJ2-1; D uncertain. The germline V and J ends were trimmed by 3 bases and 0 bases, with 12 bases remaining between them. CDR3 length: 16 residues. Per germline, CDR1 SGHNT and CDR2 YENEEA. DNA of the CDR3: TGTGCCAGCAGCTTTGGCGACCTCAGCTCCTACAATGAGCAGTTCTTC. Its translation is CASSFGDLSSYNEQFF. Supplemented by reference TRBV11-3 and TRBJ2-1, the full variable domain reads EAGVVQSPRYKIIEKKQPVAFWCNPISGHNTLYWYLQNLGQGPELLIRYENEEAVDDSQLPKDRFSAERLKGVDSTLKIQPAELGDSAVYLCASSFGDLSSYNEQFFGPGTRLTVL.

This chain links TRBV4-3 with TRBJ2-7; D not certain. Trimming cost V 0 bases and J 0 bases, with 6 bases left between them. This CDR3 spans 14 amino acids. Germline CDR1 LGHNA, CDR2 YSLEER. CDR3 in DNA: TGCGCCAGCAGCCAAGACAGATCCTCCTACGAGCAGTACTTC. Translating it yields CASSQDRSSYEQYF.

This clonotype was seen many times. The gene calls are TRBV7-6 and TRBJ1-1, with no clear D. This CDR3 has 14 residues. Trimming left V 0 bases short and J 3 bases short, with 8 bases between. The germline gives CDR1 SGHVS, CDR2 FNYEAQ. CDR3 amino acids: CASSLAAGDTEAFF. CDR3 in DNA: TGTGCCAGCAGCTTAGCAGCGGGAGACACTGAAGCTTTCTTT.

The sample holds a few counts of this clonotype. V is TRBV7-2 and J is TRBJ2-1; TRBD2 matches at 9 bases. Germline CDR1 SGHTA, CDR2 FQGNSA. V lost 2 bases and J lost 1; bases outside the gene matches: 15. The CDR3 contains 20 residues. The CDR3 spells CASSLRVKLAGPKSYNEQFF. The CDR3 bases are TGTGCCAGCAGCTTAAGGGTTAAACTAGCGGGCCCGAAATCCTACAATGAGCAGTTCTTC.

The chain employs TRBV6-5 and TRBJ2-1; 10 positions agree with TRBD2. The CDR3 is 16 amino acids. With V trimmed by 2 bases and J by 7 bases, 8 bases remained unmatched. From germline, CDR1 is MNHEY and CDR2 SVGAGI. The CDR3: CASSYQRGGRRNEQFF. The CDR3 coding sequence is TGTGCCAGCAGTTACCAGCGGGGGGGCCGACGGAATGAGCAGTTCTTC.

The chain recombines TRBV7-8 with TRBJ1-1; the D is unclear. This CDR3 has 13 amino acids. Trimming cost V 5 bases and J 1 base, with 8 bases left between them. CDR1 is SGHVS and CDR2 is FQNEAQ in the germline V gene. CDR3 DNA: TGTGCCAGCAGCCCTCACACGAACACTGAAGCTTTCTTT. Its translation is CASSPHTNTEAFF.

The chain links TRBV5-8 to TRBJ1-4; D is perhaps TRBD1 (5 bases). The length of the CDR3 is 14 residues. The V end was cut by 2 bases, the J end by 7 bases, with 12 bases between. Germline V lookup: CDR1 SGHTS, CDR2 YDEGEE. The CDR3 sequence is CASSFDPQGEKLFF. CDR3 nucleotides: TGTGCCAGCAGCTTTGACCCGCAGGGTGAAAAACTGTTTTTT.

The CDR3 loop reads CASSRWQATDTQYF. The CDR3 nucleotides are TGTGCCAGCAGCCGGTGGCAAGCCACAGATACGCAGTATTTT. This chain uses TRBV3-1 with TRBJ2-3; D call uncertain. CDR1 and CDR2 from the germline V gene are LGHDT and YNNKEL (reference sequence). Trimming stripped 4 bases from V and 2 bases from J, with 10 bases between. The CDR3 is made up of 14 amino acids.